This T cell receptor beta chain came from a study of early T cells in non-severe SARS-CoV-2 infection. Whole-study context: Whole-blood bulk RNA, unsorted, was sequenced, and chains were unpaired.

The CDR3 totals 15 residues. The V gene lost 10 bases and the J gene lost 0 bases, with 17 bases spanning the gap. CDR1 is MNHEY, CDR2 SVGAGI, per germline. General study points: Sequences matched to VDJdb favored anti-spike CD8 responses, while private and CD4 specificities were missed.

This clonotype was seen repeatedly, ten times or more. What it binds is unknown. The TCR library protocol attached unique molecular identifiers to the individual cDNA molecules. TCRdb fed the 5' RACE reads into MiXCR, producing one record per CDR3 protein. The table records more than 40,000 distinct CDR3 sequences, under 9.5% of them present only once. This TCR was recovered from an adult who was a healthcare worker with PCR-confirmed SARS-CoV-2 infection or an uninfected control (not recorded which). Sequencing was done on a sample of whole blood. The chain combines TRBV6-5 with TRBJ2-3; D may match TRBD1 or TRBD2 (6 bases each). The CDR3 coding sequence is TGTGCCACCCGCCTCTCGGGGGCAAGCACAGATACGCAGTATTTT. Protein: CATRLSGASTDTQYF.